What follows are 17 T cell receptor beta chains derived from one specimen sequenced in a study of blood T cell repertoires in COVID-19. Clones were read by immunoSEQ multiplex PCR, and TCRdb kept only the in-frame ones, dropping some. The data show about 210,000 clones, about 86% seen once. Sample: PBMCs or T cells enriched from blood (not recorded which). Every receptor here comes from a woman aged 40 to 50 with acute COVID-19.

This clone came up once. The same CDR3 is also encoded by other DNA sequences in this sample. J is TRBJ2-7 and V is TRBV11-2; 8 bases align to TRBD1. Per the germline V gene, CDR1 is SGHAT and CDR2 is FQNNGV. Losses at the gene ends were 6 bases for V and 4 bases for J; bases not matched to a gene: 8. There are 14 residues in the CDR3. CDR3 nucleotide sequence: TGTGCCAGCAGTTTGGGAGACAGGGGATACGAGCAGTACTTC. It codes for CASSLGDRGYEQYF.

The chain recombines TRBV9 with TRBJ2-1, with D tentatively TRBD1 (6 bases). The CDR3 contains 10 residues. Germline lookup yields CDR1 SGDLS and CDR2 YYNGEE. Trimming shortened V by 10 bases and J by 7 bases, and 9 bases separated the two germline ends. CDR3: CASGVNEQFF. The CDR3 DNA sequence: TGTGCCTCAGGGGTGAATGAGCAGTTCTTC.

The chain couples TRBV6-4 to TRBJ2-2, with D uncertain. Germline V CDR1 and CDR2: MRHNA, SNTAGT. V lost 3 bases and J lost 2, with 7 bases in between. CDR3 size: 14 residues. CDR3 residues: CASSEARNTGELFF. In DNA, the CDR3 is TGTGCCAGCAGTGAGGCTAGAAACACCGGGGAGCTGTTTTTT.

Points on this clone: Other DNA sequences within the sample encode an identical CDR3. This rearrangement joins TRBV5-1 to TRBJ2-2; no reliable D call. The CDR3 is 14 amino acids. The V end lost 5 bases, the J end lost 0 bases, and 8 bases lay between the germline ends. From germline, CDR1 is SGHRS and CDR2 YFSETQ. The CDR3 bases are TGCGCCAGCAGAGGCGGATCGAACACCGGGGAGCTGTTTTTT. Translating gives CASRGGSNTGELFF.

The genes are TRBV5-1 and TRBJ2-5, with no clear D. Looked up from germline, CDR1 is SGHRS and CDR2 is YFSETQ. The germline V and J ends were trimmed by 4 bases and 2 bases, with 3 bases remaining between them. The CDR3 is 11 residues long. The CDR3 DNA reads TGCGCCAGCAGCATACAAGAGACCCAGTACTTC. Protein product: CASSIQETQYF.

This clone was detected once. V gene TRBV20-1 combines with J gene TRBJ2-5; the D gene is possibly TRBD2 (5 bases). The length of the CDR3 is 14 residues. The V gene lost 3 bases and the J gene lost 6 bases, with 17 bases spanning the gap. The V gene's germline CDR1 is DFQATT and CDR2 SNEGSKA (reference sequence). The CDR3 region has the DNA TGCAGTGCTAGTTTTACGGCCCCCGGGAAGACCCAGTACTTC. Protein: CSASFTAPGKTQYF.

The chain couples TRBV24-1 to TRBJ2-3; 10 bases align to TRBD2. The CDR3 runs 14 residues. Germline CDR1 and CDR2: KGHDR and SFDVKD. V shed 7 bases, J shed 6 bases, and the junction held 6 bases outside the gene matches. CDR3 residues: CATSQREGRDTQYF. CDR3 DNA sequence: TGTGCCACCAGCCAGCGGGAGGGCCGCGATACGCAGTATTTT.

The rearrangement joins TRBV24-1 to TRBJ1-5; D possibly corresponds to TRBD1 (5 bases). V was trimmed by 5 bases and J by 7 bases, leaving 11 bases between them. Germline V gives CDR1 KGHDR, CDR2 SFDVKD. The CDR3 is 13 residues long. The CDR3 coding sequence is TGTGCCACCAGTGGGCAGGGATGGCAGCCCCAGCATTTT. Its protein is CATSGQGWQPQHF.

The gene calls are TRBV19 and TRBJ1-4, with a tentative D call TRBD1 (6 bases). The CDR3 length is 14 residues. V was clipped by 8 bases and J by 5 bases, with 15 bases between them. The germline CDR1 and CDR2 sequences are LNHDA and SQIVND (reference sequence). The DNA for the CDR3 is TGTGCCAGTGCCCCCCAGGGGCCGAATGAAAAACTGTTTTTT. Protein product: CASAPQGPNEKLFF.

The chain recombines TRBV14 with TRBJ2-5; TRBD1 is a possible D gene (6 bases). This CDR3 is built from 17 residues. The V and J ends lost 4 bases and 11 bases respectively, with 29 bases between them. Looked up from germline, CDR1 is SGHDN and CDR2 is FVKESK. CDR3 sequence (DNA): TGTGCCAGCAGCCTCTCCCAGCCCCCCGTCGGACAGAGCTCGCAGTACTTC. Amino acids: CASSLSQPPVGQSSQYF.

The chain is built from TRBV18 and TRBJ2-1; perhaps TRBD2 as D (5 bases). V was cut by 8 bases and J by 3 bases, with 11 bases left in between. CDR1 is KGHSH, CDR2 LQKENI, per germline. The CDR3 runs to 13 residues. CDR3 coding DNA: TGTGCCAGCGCCAACGGGGTCTACAATGAGCAGTTCTTC. This gives the protein CASANGVYNEQFF.

This rearrangement joins TRBV12-3 or TRBV12-4 to TRBJ2-1; D call uncertain. With 1 base removed from V and 9 bases from J, the gap between germline ends came to 7 bases. The CDR3 is 12 residues long. In DNA, the CDR3 is TGTGCCAGCAGTTTAGAATTCATTGAGCAGTTCTTC. Protein product: CASSLEFIEQFF.

The chain has TRBV3-1 (or the pseudogene TRBV3-2) and TRBJ2-7, with 11 bases matching TRBD1. The CDR3 runs to 16 residues. The trim removed 5 bases at V and 2 bases at J, leaving 8 bases unmatched. The germline V gene has CDR1 LGHDT and CDR2 YNNKEL (reference sequence). The DNA for the CDR3 is TGTGCCAGCAGCAGACTACCGGGACAGGGGGCCTACGAGCAGTACTTC. It translates to CASSRLPGQGAYEQYF.

This clone was seen only a few times. The genes are TRBV27 and TRBJ2-1; 7 positions agree with TRBD1. V lost 4 bases, J lost 7 bases, and 16 bases stayed unmatched. This CDR3 comprises 17 residues. Germline CDR1 MNHEY, CDR2 SMNVEV (reference sequence). DNA of the CDR3: TGTGCCAGCAGTTCCGTTCCGGGACAGAAAGGGTTTAATGAGCAGTTCTTC. Translated, it gives CASSSVPGQKGFNEQFF.

This chain links TRBV6-2 or TRBV6-3 with TRBJ2-1; a possible D gene is TRBD1 (5 bases). The germline gives CDR1 MNHEY, CDR2 SVGEGT. The V gene lost 2 bases and the J gene lost 7 bases, with 18 bases spanning the gap. The CDR3 has 16 amino acids. The CDR3 region is CASSYGTRAGWNEQFF. CDR3 sequence (DNA): TGTGCCAGCAGTTACGGCACCAGGGCCGGATGGAATGAGCAGTTCTTC.

The chain employs TRBV10-3 and TRBJ2-1; D may be TRBD2 (5 bases). CDR1 and CDR2 from the germline V gene are ENHRY and SYGVKD. V shed 0 bases and J shed 3 bases, with 12 bases lying between them. The CDR3 runs to 16 residues. The CDR3 region is CAISESSGGNYNEQFF. CDR3 nucleotide sequence: TGTGCCATCAGTGAGTCGAGCGGTGGGAACTACAATGAGCAGTTCTTC.

The rearrangement uses TRBV18 and TRBJ2-1; possible D gene TRBD1, 5 bases. Germline values: CDR1 KGHSH, CDR2 LQKENI. The CDR3 runs to 13 residues. The V end lost 0 bases, the J end lost 8 bases, and 8 bases lay between the germline ends. The CDR3 nucleotides read TGTGCCAGCTCACCACCTGGGGCGTATGAGCAGTTCTTC. Its protein is CASSPPGAYEQFF.